The 27 T cell receptor beta chains presented below share a single source sample, sequenced in a study of blood T cell repertoires in COVID-19 (dated by TCRdb to 2018 to 2021). Receptors were amplified or captured by the immunoSEQ multiplex PCR assay. This is the immuneACCESS table as TCRdb keeps it, with only in-frame sequences that have V and J called. A part of the clones is gone; compared with another copy, unresolved V genes explain less than half, and the rest is unexplained. The sample contains some 330,000 clones, approximately 92% of them found a single time. Roughly 18% of the sample is in the top ten clones. The material sequenced was PBMCs or T cells enriched from blood (not recorded which). The origin of the receptors is a woman aged 30 to 39 who had recovered from COVID-19.

The V gene is TRBV6-5, the J gene TRBJ2-1; D is ambiguous. Germline CDR1 is MNHEY and CDR2 is SVGAGI. The CDR3 length is 12 residues. V lost 4 bases and J 10 bases, leaving 11 bases between the germline ends. The CDR3 protein is CASSSGPLEQFF. In nucleotides, the CDR3 is TGTGCCAGCAGTTCGGGTCCCCTCGAGCAGTTCTTC.

Here the CDR3 reads CATSYRVSNEQFF. The CDR3 region has the DNA TGTGCCACCAGCTACAGGGTATCCAATGAGCAGTTCTTC. The chain recombines TRBV15 with TRBJ2-1; possibly TRBD1 for D (6 bases). Trimming shortened V by 5 bases and J by 6 bases, and 11 bases separated the two germline ends. The CDR3 runs to 13 residues. Germline V gene data show CDR1 as LNHNV and CDR2 as YYDKDF (reference sequence).

The chain joins TRBV6-2 or TRBV6-3 to TRBJ1-5; no reliable D call. The CDR3 is 14 residues long. The V gene lost 0 bases and the J gene lost 7 bases, with 10 bases spanning the gap. CDR1 is MNHEY and CDR2 is SVGEGT in the germline V gene. CDR3: CASSYSGVGQPQHF. The CDR3 DNA reads as TGTGCCAGCAGTTACTCCGGGGTGGGACAGCCCCAGCATTTT.

This chain joins TRBV27 and TRBJ2-7, with 7 positions matching TRBD1. This CDR3 region has 15 residues. CDR1 and CDR2 (germline): MNHEY, SMNVEV (reference sequence). V lost 8 bases and J lost 2; bases outside the gene matches: 12. The CDR3 sequence: CASRRDRNSPYEQYF. CDR3 in DNA: TGTGCCAGCCGCCGGGACAGAAATTCTCCCTACGAGCAGTACTTC.

The chain links TRBV15 to TRBJ2-7; TRBD2 agrees at 7 bases. The CDR3 runs to 15 residues. Trimming at V came to 1 base and at J to 1 base, leaving 4 bases not matched to a gene. Germline CDR1 and CDR2: LNHNV and YYDKDF (reference sequence). CDR3 loop: CATSRGSSGSYEQYF. In DNA form, the CDR3 reads TGTGCCACCAGCAGAGGGTCTAGCGGATCCTACGAGCAGTACTTC.

The gene calls are TRBV6-5 and TRBJ1-2, with a weak D call TRBD1 (5 bases). V lost 6 bases to trimming and J lost 4 bases, with 12 bases between them. Germline assignment: CDR1 MNHEY and CDR2 SVGAGI. This CDR3 is built from 13 residues. The CDR3 region is CASSAVDSYGYTF. CDR3 DNA sequence: TGTGCCAGCAGCGCCGTTGACAGCTATGGCTACACCTTC.

The V gene is TRBV25-1, the J gene TRBJ2-1, with 7 bases identical to TRBD2. After removal of 3 bases from V and 0 bases from J, the junction contained 5 bases not matched to a gene. Germline CDR1 is MGHDK and CDR2 is SYGVNS. The CDR3 extends over 16 amino acids. CDR3 in amino acids: CASSDEASGSYNEQFF. Here the CDR3 DNA reads TGTGCCAGCAGTGACGAAGCTAGCGGCTCCTACAATGAGCAGTTCTTC.

V usage is TRBV30 and J usage is TRBJ2-7, with 8 bases aligning to TRBD1. After removal of 5 bases from V and 2 bases from J, the junction contained 5 bases not matched to a gene. CDR1 GTSNPN and CDR2 SVGIG come from the germline V gene (reference sequence). The CDR3 runs to 13 residues. The CDR3 DNA is TGTGCCTGGGGCGACAGGGGTCCCTACGAGCAGTACTTC. Translating gives CAWGDRGPYEQYF.

The genes are TRBV18 and TRBJ2-6, with D tentatively TRBD2 (6 bases). V gave up 3 bases and J gave up 2 bases, with 14 bases separating them. The CDR3 runs 17 residues. Germline CDR1 is KGHSH and CDR2 is LQKENI. As DNA, the CDR3 is TGTGCCAGCTCACCCCCGGTGGGGGGTACTGGGGCCAACGTCCTGACTTTC. Translated, it gives CASSPPVGGTGANVLTF.

This chain links TRBV7-8 with TRBJ2-7, with D possibly matching TRBD2 (6 bases). The V and J ends lost 0 bases and 4 bases respectively, with 10 bases between them. Germline assignment: CDR1 SGHVS and CDR2 FQNEAQ. This CDR3 spans 14 amino acids. CDR3 residues: CASSLATSRYEQYF. The CDR3 coding sequence is TGTGCCAGCAGCTTAGCTACTAGCCGGTACGAGCAGTACTTC.

The CDR3 region has the DNA TGTGCCAGCTCGCTCGACAGTTACAATGAGCAGTTCTTC. Residues: CASSLDSYNEQFF. The J gene is TRBJ2-1, the V gene TRBV18; tentatively, D is TRBD1 (5 bases). Between the trimmed V and J ends, which lost 6 bases and 4 bases, there was a span of 10 bases. Looked up from germline, CDR1 is KGHSH and CDR2 is LQKENI. This CDR3 contains 13 residues.

The V gene is TRBV28, the J gene TRBJ1-2, with TRBD1 identical over 10 bases. Germline CDR1 MDHEN, CDR2 SYDVKM. The CDR3 is 15 residues long. V shed 4 bases and J 4 bases; nucleotides not matched to a gene: 6. The CDR3 region has the DNA TGTGCCAGCAGTTACAGGACAGGGGGAAGCTATGGCTACACCTTC. It codes for CASSYRTGGSYGYTF.

This rearrangement joins TRBV28 to TRBJ1-5, with a weak D call TRBD1 (6 bases). The V end lost 9 bases, the J end lost 3 bases, and 9 bases lay between the germline ends. CDR1 and CDR2 (germline): MDHEN, SYDVKM. This CDR3 spans 12 amino acids. This CDR3 is CASRQANQPQHF. CDR3 DNA sequence: TGTGCCAGTAGACAGGCCAATCAGCCCCAGCATTTT.

The chain combines TRBV7-8 with TRBJ2-5, with D perhaps TRBD2 (6 bases). Germline V gene lookup returns CDR1 SGHVS and CDR2 FQNEAQ. CDR3 length: 14 residues. The V end was cut by 5 bases, the J end by 10 bases, with 20 bases between. The CDR3 DNA reads TGTGCCAGCAGCCGAGAGGCGGGGTTAAGGGACCAGTACTTC. Translating gives CASSREAGLRDQYF. The whole variable domain, remainder taken from reference TRBV7-8 and TRBJ2-5, is GAGVSQSPRYKVAKRGQDVALRCDPISGHVSLFWYQQALGQGPEFLTYFQNEAQLDKSGLPSDRFFAERPEGSVSTLKIQRTQQEDSAVYLCASSREAGLRDQYFGPGTRLLVL.

The gene calls are TRBV19 and TRBJ2-3; perhaps TRBD2 as D (6 bases). V lost 5 bases and J lost 5, with 23 bases in between. Germline V gene sequence: CDR1 LNHDA, CDR2 SQIVND (reference sequence). The CDR3 length is 17 residues. The CDR3 protein is CASSASREPRLRDTQYF. The CDR3 nucleotides read TGTGCCAGTAGTGCCTCTCGGGAGCCCCGGTTGAGAGATACGCAGTATTTT.

This clone was counted once. The gene calls are TRBV30 and TRBJ1-4; TRBD1 is a possible D gene (5 bases). The CDR3 runs to 12 residues. Trimming removed 6 bases at V and 17 bases at J, with 22 bases between. Germline assignment: CDR1 GTSNPN and CDR2 SVGIG (reference sequence). The CDR3: CACTLGGETTFF. The CDR3 DNA reads as TGTGCCTGCACCCTGGGGGGGGAGACCACATTTTTT. Together with reference TRBV30 and TRBJ1-4, the CDR3 gives the full variable domain: SQTIHQWPATLVQPVGSPLSLECTVEGTSNPNLYWYRQAAGRGLQLLFYSVGIGQISSEVPQNLSASRPQDRQFILSSKKLLLSDSGFYLCACTLGGETTFFGSGTQLSVL.

The chain's CDR3 is CASSATDRGQYF. The CDR3 coding sequence is TGTGCCAGCAGCGCCACCGACAGGGGCCAGTACTTC. This chain joins TRBV11-2 and TRBJ2-5, with TRBD1 identical over 8 bases. V gave up 5 bases and J gave up 10 bases; unmatched junction bases: 6. Germline V lookup: CDR1 SGHAT, CDR2 FQNNGV. This CDR3 is 12 amino acids long.

The rearrangement links TRBV19 to TRBJ2-5, with 12 bases fitting TRBD1. The CDR3 totals 15 residues. CDR1 is LNHDA, CDR2 SQIVND, per germline (reference sequence). V was clipped by 8 bases and J by 4 bases; unmatched bases: 8. CDR3 bases: TGTGCCAGTTCACGGTGGGACAGGGGGCGAGAGACCCAGTACTTC. It yields the protein CASSRWDRGRETQYF. Combining the CDR3 with reference TRBV19 and TRBJ2-5 gives the whole variable domain DGGITQSPKYLFRKEGQNVTLSCEQNLNHDAMYWYRQDPGQGLRLIYYSQIVNDFQKGDIAEGYSVSREKKESFPLTVTSAQKNPTAFYLCASSRWDRGRETQYFGPGTRLLVL.

This chain uses TRBV28 with TRBJ2-7, with 7 bases aligning to TRBD1. The CDR3 length is 15 residues. Germline V gives CDR1 MDHEN, CDR2 SYDVKM. Unmatched junction bases numbered 9, after V lost 4 bases and J lost 3 bases. For the CDR3, the DNA is TGTGCCAGCAGTTCGGCCACCGGGACAGTCTACGAGCAGTACTTC. It encodes CASSSATGTVYEQYF.

The chain couples TRBV6-2 or TRBV6-3 to TRBJ1-5, with D unresolved. Germline V gene lookup returns CDR1 MNHEY and CDR2 SVGEGT. The length of the CDR3 is 14 residues. V was clipped by 5 bases and J by 0 bases, with 8 bases between them. CDR3: CASSLAGSNQPQHF. As DNA, the CDR3 is TGTGCCAGCAGTCTAGCGGGTAGCAATCAGCCCCAGCATTTT.

A note on this clone: Other DNA sequences in this sample translate to the same CDR3. The V call is TRBV18, the J call TRBJ1-5, with 7 bases that match TRBD1. This CDR3 has 13 residues. J gave up 5 bases and V 4 bases, and 2 bases lay outside the gene matches. CDR1 is KGHSH, CDR2 LQKENI, per germline. The CDR3 region has the DNA TGTGCCAGCTCACGTCAGGGGGATCAGCCCCAGCATTTT. Translating it yields CASSRQGDQPQHF.

CDR3 sequence (DNA): TGTGCCAGCAGCGTAGATGCGGGGGCATGGGAAAAACTGTTTTTT. Translated: CASSVDAGAWEKLFF. V usage is TRBV9 and J usage is TRBJ1-4; D is possibly TRBD1 (6 bases). The CDR3 totals 15 residues. V was pared by 0 bases and J by 8 bases, with 14 bases between. Germline CDR1 SGDLS, CDR2 YYNGEE.

A note on this clone: The same CDR3 arises from other DNA sequences in this sample as well. The gene calls are TRBV6-5 and TRBJ1-4; D is perhaps TRBD1 (6 bases). CDR1 and CDR2 from the germline V gene are MNHEY and SVGAGI. The CDR3 is made up of 14 amino acids. Deletions cut 6 bases from V and 0 bases from J, with 8 bases between. The CDR3 sequence is CASSRTATNEKLFF. The CDR3, as DNA: TGTGCCAGCAGCCGGACAGCAACTAATGAAAAACTGTTTTTT.

Remarks on this clone: The junction shows a germline mismatch at one end, possibly a read error. The chain links TRBV6-1 to TRBJ1-2, with D possibly being TRBD1 (6 bases). This CDR3 contains 15 residues. Germline CDR1 is MNHNS and CDR2 is SASEGT. In DNA, the CDR3 is TGTGCCAGCAGTCAAGCTCGAGGGGGGGTATATGGCTACACCTTC. This gives the protein CASSQARGGVYGYTF.

Note on this clone: Mismatch with germline at one junction end may stem from a read error. The chain is built from TRBV27 and TRBJ1-4, with 8 bases identical to TRBD1. The CDR3 contains 15 residues. Germline CDR1 reads MNHEY; CDR2 reads SMNVEV (reference sequence). The CDR3 reads CASSPGDRHNENLFF. The CDR3 DNA reads TGTGCCAGCAGCCCGGGGGACAGGCATAATGAAAACCTGTTTTTT.

This rearrangement joins TRBV27 to TRBJ1-2; TRBD1 might be the D (6 bases). From germline, CDR1 is MNHEY and CDR2 SMNVEV (reference sequence). The CDR3 length is 16 residues. V lost 7 bases to trimming and J lost 3 bases, with 21 bases between them. CDR3 bases: TGTGCCAGCAATCCTTGGGGGGGCGATTTAGACTATGGCTACACCTTC. Translated: CASNPWGGDLDYGYTF.

This chain connects TRBV29-1 to TRBJ1-2; D gene uncertain. This CDR3 has 13 amino acids. V lost 1 base to trimming and J lost 0 bases, with 6 bases between them. Germline lookup yields CDR1 SQVTM and CDR2 ANQGSEA. In nucleotides, the CDR3 is TGCAGCGTTGAAGGGGCAGCTAACTATGGCTACACCTTC. It encodes CSVEGAANYGYTF.